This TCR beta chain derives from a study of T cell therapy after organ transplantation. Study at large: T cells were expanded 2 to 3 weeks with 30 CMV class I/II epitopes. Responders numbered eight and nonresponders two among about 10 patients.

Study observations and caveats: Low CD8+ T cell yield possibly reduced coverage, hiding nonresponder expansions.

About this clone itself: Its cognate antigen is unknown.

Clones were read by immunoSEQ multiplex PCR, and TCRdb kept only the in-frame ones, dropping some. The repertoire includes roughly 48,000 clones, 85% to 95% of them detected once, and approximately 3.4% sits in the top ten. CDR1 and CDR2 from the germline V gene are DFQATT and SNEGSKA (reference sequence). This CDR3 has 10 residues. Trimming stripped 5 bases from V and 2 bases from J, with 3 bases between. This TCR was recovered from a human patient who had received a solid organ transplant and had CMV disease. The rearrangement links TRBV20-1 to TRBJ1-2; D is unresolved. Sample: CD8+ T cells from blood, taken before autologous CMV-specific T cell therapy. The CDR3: CSAPNYGYTF. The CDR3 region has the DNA TGCAGTGCTCCCAACTATGGCTACACCTTC.